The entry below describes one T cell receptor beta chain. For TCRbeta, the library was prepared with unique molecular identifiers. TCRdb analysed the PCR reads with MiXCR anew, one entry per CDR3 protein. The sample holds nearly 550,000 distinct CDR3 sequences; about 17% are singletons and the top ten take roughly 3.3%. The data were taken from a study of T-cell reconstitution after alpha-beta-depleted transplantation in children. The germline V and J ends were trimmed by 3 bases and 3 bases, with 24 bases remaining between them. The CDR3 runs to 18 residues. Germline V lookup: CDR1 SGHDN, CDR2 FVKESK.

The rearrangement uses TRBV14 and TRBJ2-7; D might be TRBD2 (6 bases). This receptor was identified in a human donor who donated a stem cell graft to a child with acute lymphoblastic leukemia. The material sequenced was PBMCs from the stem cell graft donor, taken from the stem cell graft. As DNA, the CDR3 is TGTGCCAGCAGCCACGGAGCAGGGTTACGGGACTCCTACTACGAGCAGTACTTC. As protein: CASSHGAGLRDSYYEQYF.